Detailed here is one T cell receptor beta chain. Its specificity is not known. As the sequencing template, cDNA was produced by extracting RNA and reverse transcribing it. TCRdb's copy holds only in-frame clones and misses some; the assay was immunoSEQ multiplex PCR. The table records some 58,000 clones, roughly 50% of them present only once. The sample belongs to a study of CD8+ T cells in alopecia areata. The sample's treatment: oral pan-JAK inhibitor, 5-10 mg twice daily. The CDR3 is 16 amino acids. The germline gives CDR1 MNHEY, CDR2 SMNVEV (reference sequence). The germline V and J ends were trimmed by 5 bases and 0 bases, with 14 bases remaining between them. Study observations and caveats: A great number of expanded lesional clones endured in scalp and blood during tofacitinib.

This specimen consisted of CD8+ T cells sorted from blood, obtained at approximately week 39, from a patient treated with tofacitinib. V and J are TRBV27 and TRBJ1-3; possible D gene TRBD1, 5 bases. The sequence was collected from a human donor with alopecia areata. CDR3 nucleotides: TGTGCCAGCAGTCCCCGGGACGGCTTCTCTGGAAACACCATATATTTT. Amino acids: CASSPRDGFSGNTIYF.